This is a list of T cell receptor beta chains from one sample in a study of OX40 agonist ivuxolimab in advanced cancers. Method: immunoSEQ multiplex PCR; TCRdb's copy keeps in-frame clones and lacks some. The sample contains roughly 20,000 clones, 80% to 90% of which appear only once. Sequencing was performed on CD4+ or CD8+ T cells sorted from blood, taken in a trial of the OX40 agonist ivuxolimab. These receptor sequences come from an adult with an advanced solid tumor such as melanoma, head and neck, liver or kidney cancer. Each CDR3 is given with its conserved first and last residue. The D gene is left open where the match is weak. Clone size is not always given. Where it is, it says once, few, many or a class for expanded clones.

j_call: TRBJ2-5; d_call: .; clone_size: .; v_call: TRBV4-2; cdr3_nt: TGTGCCAGCAGCCAAGCCTGGAACGGTGGGGAGACCCAGTACTTC; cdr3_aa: CASSQAWNGGETQYF
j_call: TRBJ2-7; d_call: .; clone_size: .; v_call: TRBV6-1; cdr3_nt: TGTGCCAGCAGCCGCAGTGGACAACGCTACGAGCAGTACTTC; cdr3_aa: CASSRSGQRYEQYF
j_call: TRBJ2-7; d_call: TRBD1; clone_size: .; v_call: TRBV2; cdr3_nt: TGTGCCAGCAGCTCCCCGGGACAGGGGTCCCACGAGCAGTACTTC; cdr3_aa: CASSSPGQGSHEQYF
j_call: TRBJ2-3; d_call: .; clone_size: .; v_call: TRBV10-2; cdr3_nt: TGCGCCATTTCGACAGGACGGGGCACAGATACGCAGTATTTT; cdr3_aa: CAISTGRGTDTQYF
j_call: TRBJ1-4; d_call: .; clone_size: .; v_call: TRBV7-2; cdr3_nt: TGTGCCAGCAGCTTAGAAGACAGTTCTAGGGAAAAACTGTTTTTT; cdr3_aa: CASSLEDSSREKLFF
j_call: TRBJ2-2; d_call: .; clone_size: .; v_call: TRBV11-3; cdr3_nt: TGTGCCAGCAGCTTAGATTATCGAAGGGGCGGGGAGCTGTTTTTT; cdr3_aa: CASSLDYRRGGELFF
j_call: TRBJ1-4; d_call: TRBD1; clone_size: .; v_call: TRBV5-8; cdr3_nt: TGTGCCAGCAGTTTAAGGGACAGCAAACTGTTTTTT; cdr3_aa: CASSLRDSKLFF
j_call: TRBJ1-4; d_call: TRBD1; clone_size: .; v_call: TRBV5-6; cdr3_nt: TGTGCCAGCAGCTTCTCAGGGGGGGAAAAACTGTTTTTT; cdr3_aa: CASSFSGGEKLFF
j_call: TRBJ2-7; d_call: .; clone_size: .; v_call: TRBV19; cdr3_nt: TGTGCCAGTAGTATGATCGGCCCTCAGGACGAGCAGTACTTC; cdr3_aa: CASSMIGPQDEQYF
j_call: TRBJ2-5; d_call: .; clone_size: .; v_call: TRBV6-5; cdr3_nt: TGTGCCAGCAGTTATAAGTTACCAGAGACCCAGTACTTC; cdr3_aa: CASSYKLPETQYF
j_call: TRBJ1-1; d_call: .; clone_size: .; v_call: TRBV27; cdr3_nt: TGTGCCAGCAGATTTTTGGAGAACACTGAAGCTTTCTTT; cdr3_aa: CASRFLENTEAFF
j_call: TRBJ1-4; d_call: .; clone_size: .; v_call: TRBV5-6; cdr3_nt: TGTGCCAGCAGCTTTGGGACGGGAAATGAAAAACTGTTTTTT; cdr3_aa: CASSFGTGNEKLFF
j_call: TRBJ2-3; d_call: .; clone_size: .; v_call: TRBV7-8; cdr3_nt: TGTGCCAGCAGCTTAGTAACGGGGGACCATACGCAGTATTTT; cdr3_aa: CASSLVTGDHTQYF
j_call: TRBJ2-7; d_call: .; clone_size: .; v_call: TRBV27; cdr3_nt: TGTGCCAGCAGTCCCCACTCCACCTACGAGCAGTACTTC; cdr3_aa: CASSPHSTYEQYF
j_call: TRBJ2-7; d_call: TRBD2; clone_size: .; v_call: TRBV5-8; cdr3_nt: TGTGCCAGTTCCAGGAGGGGAGGGTACGAGCAGTACTTC; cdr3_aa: CASSRRGGYEQYF
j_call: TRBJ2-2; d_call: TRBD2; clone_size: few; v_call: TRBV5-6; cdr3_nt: TGTGCCAGCAGCTTAGGCGGGGGTAGAGAGCACACCGGGGAGCTGTTTTTT; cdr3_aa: CASSLGGGREHTGELFF
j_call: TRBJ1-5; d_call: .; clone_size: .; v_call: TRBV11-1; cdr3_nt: TGTGCCAGCAGCCCTTCAGGGAACAATCAGCCCCAGCATTTT; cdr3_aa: CASSPSGNNQPQHF
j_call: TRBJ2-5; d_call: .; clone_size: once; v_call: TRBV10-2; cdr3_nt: TGCGCCAGCAGTGAGGGGTCTGGGACCCAGTACTTC; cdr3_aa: CASSEGSGTQYF
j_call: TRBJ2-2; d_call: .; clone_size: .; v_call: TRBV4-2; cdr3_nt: TGTGCCAGCAGCCAAGGGCGGGAGAACACCGGGGAGCTGTTTTTT; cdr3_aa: CASSQGRENTGELFF
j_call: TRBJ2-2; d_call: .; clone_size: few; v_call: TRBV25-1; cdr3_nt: TGTGCCAGCAGTGACCGCAGGGCGAACACCGGGGAGCTGTTTTTT; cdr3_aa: CASSDRRANTGELFF
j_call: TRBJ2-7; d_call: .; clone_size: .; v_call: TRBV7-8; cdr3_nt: TGTGCCAGCAGCTTAGACCCTATAACCTTTACCTACGAGCAGTACTTC; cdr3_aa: CASSLDPITFTYEQYF
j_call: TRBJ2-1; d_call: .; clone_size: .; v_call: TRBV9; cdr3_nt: TGTGCCAGCAGCGGGTTAGCGGCCAATGAGCAGTTCTTC; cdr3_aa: CASSGLAANEQFF
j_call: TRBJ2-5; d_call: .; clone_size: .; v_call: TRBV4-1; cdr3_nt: TGCGCCAGCAGCCAAGAGGGGCTAGGGACCCAGTACTTC; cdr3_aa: CASSQEGLGTQYF
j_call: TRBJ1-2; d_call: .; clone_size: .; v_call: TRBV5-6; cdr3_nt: TGTGCCAGCAGCGGCCCCGGGCCGATGAATGGCTACACCTTC; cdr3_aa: CASSGPGPMNGYTF
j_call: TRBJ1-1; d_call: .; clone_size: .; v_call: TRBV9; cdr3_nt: TGTGCCAGCAGCCTTGGGCTTCGGGGGCATGAAGCTTTCTTT; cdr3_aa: CASSLGLRGHEAFF
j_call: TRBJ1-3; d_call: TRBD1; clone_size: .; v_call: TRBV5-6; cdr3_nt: TGTGCCAGCAGCTTTCTCGCCATCGACAGGGGCCACACCATATATTTT; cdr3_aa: CASSFLAIDRGHTIYF
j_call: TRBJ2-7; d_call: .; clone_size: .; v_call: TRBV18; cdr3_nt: TGTGCCAGCTCATCTCGGACTAAACCCTACGAGCAGTACTTC; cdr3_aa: CASSSRTKPYEQYF
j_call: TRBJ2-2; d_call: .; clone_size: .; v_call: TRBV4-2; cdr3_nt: TGTGCCAGCAGCCAACCCGCGGTGGGTGCGAACACCGGGGAGCTGTTTTTT; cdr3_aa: CASSQPAVGANTGELFF
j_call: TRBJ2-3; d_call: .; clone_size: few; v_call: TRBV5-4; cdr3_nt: TGTGCCAGCCACGAGAACACAGATACGCAGTATTTT; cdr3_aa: CASHENTDTQYF
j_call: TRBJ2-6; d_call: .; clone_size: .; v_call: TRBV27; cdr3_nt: TGTGCCAGCAGTTTAGCTTTTCCTGGGGCCAACGTCCTGACTTTC; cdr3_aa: CASSLAFPGANVLTF
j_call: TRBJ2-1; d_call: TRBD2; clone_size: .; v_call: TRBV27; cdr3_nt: TGTGCCACAGGACTAGCGGGAGGAAAGCAGTTCTTC; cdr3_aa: CATGLAGGKQFF
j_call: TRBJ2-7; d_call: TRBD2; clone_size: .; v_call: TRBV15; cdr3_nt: TGTGCCACCAGCTTCGGGACTAGCGGGAGAGGAGGCGAGCAGTACTTC; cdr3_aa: CATSFGTSGRGGEQYF
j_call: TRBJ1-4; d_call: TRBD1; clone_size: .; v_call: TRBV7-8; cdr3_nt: TGTGCCAGCAGCTTAGCGCTCAGGGGGTCGAGCGAAAAACTGTTTTTT; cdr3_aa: CASSLALRGSSEKLFF
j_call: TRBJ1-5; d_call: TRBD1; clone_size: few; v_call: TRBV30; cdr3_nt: TGTGCCTGGAGCGGAACAGGGGGCTTGGGTCAGCCCCAGCATTTT; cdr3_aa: CAWSGTGGLGQPQHF
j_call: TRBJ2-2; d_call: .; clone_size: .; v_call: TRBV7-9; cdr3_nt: TGTGCCAGCAGCACTATCTCCGGCAGGGCCGGGGCCGGGGAGCTGTTTTTT; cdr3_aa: CASSTISGRAGAGELFF
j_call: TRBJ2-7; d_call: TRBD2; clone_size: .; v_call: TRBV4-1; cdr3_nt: TGCGCCAGCAGCCAAGCGGCGGGAGGGACCTACGAGCAGTACTTC; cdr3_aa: CASSQAAGGTYEQYF
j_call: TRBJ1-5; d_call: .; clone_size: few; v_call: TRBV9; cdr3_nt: TGTGCCAGCAGCGTAGGGAATCAGCCCCAGCATTTT; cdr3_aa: CASSVGNQPQHF
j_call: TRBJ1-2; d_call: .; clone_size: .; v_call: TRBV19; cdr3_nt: TGTGCCAGCCATGCCCCCAACTATGGCTACACCTTC; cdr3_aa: CASHAPNYGYTF
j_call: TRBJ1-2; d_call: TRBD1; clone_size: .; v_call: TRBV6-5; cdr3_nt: TGTGCCAGCAGTTACAAACAGGGGAATGGCTACACCTTC; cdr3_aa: CASSYKQGNGYTF
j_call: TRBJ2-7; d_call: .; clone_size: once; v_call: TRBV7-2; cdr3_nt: TGTGCCAGCAGCCGGACTGGGGGAGCCGAGCAGTACTTC; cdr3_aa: CASSRTGGAEQYF
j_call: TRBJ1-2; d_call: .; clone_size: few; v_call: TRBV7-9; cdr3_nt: TGTGCCAGCAGCTTATTGAACAGGAACTATGGCTACACCTTC; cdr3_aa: CASSLLNRNYGYTF
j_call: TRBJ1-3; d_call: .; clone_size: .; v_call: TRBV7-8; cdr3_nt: TGTGCCAGCAGCTTATGGAGTGCCTCTGGAAACACCATATATTTT; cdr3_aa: CASSLWSASGNTIYF
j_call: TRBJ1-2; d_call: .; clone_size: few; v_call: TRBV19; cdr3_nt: TGTGCCAGTAGTATGGGGACGGCGGTTGGCTACACCTTC; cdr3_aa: CASSMGTAVGYTF
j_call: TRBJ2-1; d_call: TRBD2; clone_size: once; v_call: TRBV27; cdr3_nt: TGTGCCAGCAGTTTATCGGGACTAGCGGGAGGGCCGGGTTACAATGAGCAGTTCTTC; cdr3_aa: CASSLSGLAGGPGYNEQFF
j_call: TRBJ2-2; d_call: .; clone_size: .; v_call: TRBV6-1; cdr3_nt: TGTGCCAGCAGTGACCCCAGGCACACCGGGGAGCTGTTTTTT; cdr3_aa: CASSDPRHTGELFF
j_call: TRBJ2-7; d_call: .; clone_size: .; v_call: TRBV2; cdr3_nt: TGTGCCAGCAGTGAATATGGCTTCTACGAGCAGTACTTC; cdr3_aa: CASSEYGFYEQYF
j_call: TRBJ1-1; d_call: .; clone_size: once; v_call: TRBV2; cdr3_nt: TGTGCCAGCAGCGTAGGGGTTCGGACTGAAGCTTTCTTT; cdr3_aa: CASSVGVRTEAFF
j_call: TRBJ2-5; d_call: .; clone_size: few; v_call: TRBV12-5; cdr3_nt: TGTGCTAGTGGTTTGGGCCTCGGGGAGACCCAGTACTTC; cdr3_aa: CASGLGLGETQYF
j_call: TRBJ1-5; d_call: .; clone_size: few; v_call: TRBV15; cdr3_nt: TGTGCCACCAGCAGAGATTCAAACACAGGGATCGGCAATCAGCCCCAGCATTTT; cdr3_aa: CATSRDSNTGIGNQPQHF
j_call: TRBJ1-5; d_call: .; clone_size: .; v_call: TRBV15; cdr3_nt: TGTGCCACCAGCGTAGGCGACAATCAGCCCCAGCATTTT; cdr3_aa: CATSVGDNQPQHF
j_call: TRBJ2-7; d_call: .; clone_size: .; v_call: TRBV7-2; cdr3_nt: TGTGCCAGCAGCTTAGCGCTTGGCGGGGAGTACGAGCAGTACTTC; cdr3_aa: CASSLALGGEYEQYF
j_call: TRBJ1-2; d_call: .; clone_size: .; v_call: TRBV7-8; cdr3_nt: TGTGCCAGCAGCTTTGGGACATACTATGGCTACACCTTC; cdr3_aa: CASSFGTYYGYTF
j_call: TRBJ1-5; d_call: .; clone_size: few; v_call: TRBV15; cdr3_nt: TGTGCCACCAGCAGAGATCCAGGAAGCAATCAGCCCCAGCATTTT; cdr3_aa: CATSRDPGSNQPQHF
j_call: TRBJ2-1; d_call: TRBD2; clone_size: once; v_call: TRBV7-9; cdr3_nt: TGTGCCAGCAGACCTGGACTAGCGGGAGGTTGGGAGCAGTTCTTC; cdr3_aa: CASRPGLAGGWEQFF